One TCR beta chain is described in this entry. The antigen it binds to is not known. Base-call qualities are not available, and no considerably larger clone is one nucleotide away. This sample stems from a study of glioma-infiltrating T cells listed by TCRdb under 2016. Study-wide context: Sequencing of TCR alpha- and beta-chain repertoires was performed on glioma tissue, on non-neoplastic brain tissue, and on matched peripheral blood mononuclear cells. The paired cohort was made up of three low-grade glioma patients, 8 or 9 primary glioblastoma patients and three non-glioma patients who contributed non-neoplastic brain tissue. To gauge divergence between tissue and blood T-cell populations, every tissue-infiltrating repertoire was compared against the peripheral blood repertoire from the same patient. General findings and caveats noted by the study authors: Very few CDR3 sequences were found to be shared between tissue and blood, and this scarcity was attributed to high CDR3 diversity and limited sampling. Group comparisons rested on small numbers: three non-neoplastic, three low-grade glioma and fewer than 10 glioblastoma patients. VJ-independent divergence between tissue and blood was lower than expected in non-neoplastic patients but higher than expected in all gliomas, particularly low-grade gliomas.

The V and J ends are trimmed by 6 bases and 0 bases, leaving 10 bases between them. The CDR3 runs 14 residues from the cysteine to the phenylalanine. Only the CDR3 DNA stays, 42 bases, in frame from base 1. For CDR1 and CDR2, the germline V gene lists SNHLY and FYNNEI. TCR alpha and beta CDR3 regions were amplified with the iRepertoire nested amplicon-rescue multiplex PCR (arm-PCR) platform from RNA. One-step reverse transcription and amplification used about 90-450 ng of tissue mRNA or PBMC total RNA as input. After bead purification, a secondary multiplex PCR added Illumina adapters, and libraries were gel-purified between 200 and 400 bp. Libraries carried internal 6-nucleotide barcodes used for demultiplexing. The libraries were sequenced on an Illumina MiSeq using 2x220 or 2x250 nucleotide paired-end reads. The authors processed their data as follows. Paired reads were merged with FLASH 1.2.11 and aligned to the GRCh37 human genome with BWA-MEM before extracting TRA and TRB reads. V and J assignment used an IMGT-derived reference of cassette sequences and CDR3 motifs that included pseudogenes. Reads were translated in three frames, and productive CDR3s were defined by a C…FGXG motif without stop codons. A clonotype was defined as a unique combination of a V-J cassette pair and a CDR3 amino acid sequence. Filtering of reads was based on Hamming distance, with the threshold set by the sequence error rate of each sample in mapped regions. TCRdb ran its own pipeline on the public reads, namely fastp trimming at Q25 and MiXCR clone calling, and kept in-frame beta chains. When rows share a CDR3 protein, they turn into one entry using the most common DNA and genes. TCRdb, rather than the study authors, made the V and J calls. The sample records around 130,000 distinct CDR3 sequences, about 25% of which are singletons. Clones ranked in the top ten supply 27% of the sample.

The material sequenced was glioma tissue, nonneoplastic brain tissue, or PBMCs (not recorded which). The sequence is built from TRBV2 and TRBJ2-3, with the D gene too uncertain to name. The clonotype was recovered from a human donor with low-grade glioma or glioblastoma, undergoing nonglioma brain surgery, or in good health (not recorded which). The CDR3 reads CASRAGPSTDTQYF. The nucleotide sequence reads TGTGCCAGCAGAGCCGGGCCCAGCACAGATACGCAGTATTTT.